This T cell receptor (beta chain) was sequenced for a study of blood T cell repertoires in COVID-19. V gave up 0 bases and J gave up 4 bases, with 10 bases separating them. Germline assignment: CDR1 ENHRY and CDR2 SYGVKD. CDR3 size: 15 residues. Per the original methods: Using reference gene primer amplification, nucleated cell counts were estimated. Some clones are missing from TCRdb's copy, which holds only in-frame ones; the method was immunoSEQ multiplex PCR. V and J calls plus clone size are reproduced from that table; the DNA served to infer D and trimming. The sample holds around 70,000 clones, around 75% seen once.

The chain has TRBV10-3 and TRBJ2-4; perhaps TRBD1 as D (6 bases). The clonotype was recovered from a man between 65 and 85 years old with acute or convalescent COVID-19. The material sequenced was peripheral blood. Here the CDR3 reads CAISESMGTKNIQYF. Written as DNA, the CDR3 is TGTGCCATCAGTGAGTCGATGGGGACAAAAAACATTCAGTACTTC.